Following are 31 T cell receptor beta chains from one sample sequenced in a study of identical twins. From the 5' RACE reads, TCRdb called clonotypes with MiXCR, one entry per CDR3 protein. This table holds approximately 230,000 distinct CDR3 sequences, 6.5% found once. These data were likewise used in another study, on T cells expressing NK-cell markers.

Sequences were obtained from CD8+ T cells sorted from blood. These receptors all stem from a young woman in good health.

The genes are TRBV2 and TRBJ2-1; D gene uncertain. The V and J ends lost 2 bases and 1 base respectively, with 9 bases between them. Germline V gene sequence: CDR1 SNHLY, CDR2 FYNNEI. This CDR3 is built from 15 residues. This CDR3 reads CASSESRPSYNEQFF. The CDR3 nucleotides read TGTGCCAGCAGTGAAAGCAGACCTTCCTACAATGAGCAGTTCTTC. Filled out from reference TRBV2 and TRBJ2-1, the complete variable domain reads EPEVTQTPSHQVTQMGQEVILRCVPISNHLYFYWYRQILGQKVEFLVSFYNNEISEKSEIFDDQFSVERPDGSNFTLKIRSTKLEDSAMYFCASSESRPSYNEQFFGPGTRLTVL.

The rearrangement uses TRBV29-1 and TRBJ2-4; TRBD2 might be the D (6 bases). Per germline, CDR1 SQVTM and CDR2 ANQGSEA. V was trimmed by 6 bases and J by 8 bases, leaving 23 bases between them. The CDR3 consists of 15 residues. CDR3 residues: CSVRGTDQVRDIQYF. CDR3 in DNA: TGCAGCGTCCGCGGGACCGACCAGGTTAGGGACATTCAGTACTTC.

The chain couples TRBV14 to TRBJ2-5; either TRBD1 or TRBD2 may fit D (6 bases each). The CDR3 runs to 16 residues. V gave up 3 bases and J gave up 5 bases, with 19 bases separating them. Germline assignment: CDR1 SGHDN and CDR2 FVKESK. For the CDR3, the DNA is TGTGCCAGCAGCCAGAACCGGGGGCCCCGTTGGGAGACCCAGTACTTC. Its translation is CASSQNRGPRWETQYF.

This clonotype has a handful of counts. The V gene is TRBV5-1, the J gene TRBJ2-7, with D possibly TRBD2 on 6 matching bases. The CDR3 extends over 13 amino acids. Trimming removed 7 bases from V and 4 bases from J, with 15 bases in between. CDR1 SGHRS and CDR2 YFSETQ come from the germline V gene. DNA of the CDR3: TGCGCCAGCGGCCTATCAGCGGGTTACGAGCAGTACTTC. It translates to CASGLSAGYEQYF.

This clonotype has ten or more counts. The chain employs TRBV4-1 and TRBJ2-1; D is uncertain. The CDR3 has 12 residues. Trimming left V 0 bases short and J 10 bases short, with 7 bases between. Germline loops: CDR1 MGHRA, CDR2 YSYEKL. CDR3 sequence (DNA): TGCGCCAGCAGCCAAGAGTATCAGGAGCAGTTCTTC. It codes for CASSQEYQEQFF.

There are many counts of this clonotype. The gene calls are TRBV7-9 and TRBJ1-1; D possibly corresponds to TRBD1 (5 bases). This CDR3 has 13 residues. Germline V gene data show CDR1 as SEHNR and CDR2 as FQNEAQ (reference sequence). V was clipped by 4 bases and J by 2 bases, with 8 bases between them. The CDR3 protein is CASSWGGNTEAFF. DNA of the CDR3: TGTGCCAGCAGCTGGGGGGGAAACACTGAAGCTTTCTTT.

The V and J genes are TRBV28 and TRBJ2-7; maybe TRBD1 (6 bases). V lost 4 bases and J lost 0, with 10 bases in between. The CDR3 consists of 14 residues. Germline V CDR1 and CDR2: MDHEN, SYDVKM. CDR3 DNA: TGTGCCAGCAGTTGGATGGACAGCTCCTACGAGCAGTACTTC. It yields the protein CASSWMDSSYEQYF.

This clonotype occurred many times. This chain links TRBV20-1 with TRBJ2-7; tentatively, D is TRBD1 (5 bases). V lost 0 bases, J lost 3 bases, and 6 bases lay in between. The CDR3 loop spans 12 amino acids. Germline lookup yields CDR1 DFQATT and CDR2 SNEGSKA (reference sequence). The CDR3 reads CSARDQGYEQYF. The CDR3 DNA reads TGCAGTGCTAGAGATCAGGGCTACGAGCAGTACTTC.

The chain is built from TRBV28 and TRBJ2-7, with TRBD2 identical over 7 bases. Germline loops: CDR1 MDHEN, CDR2 SYDVKM. V lost 1 base and J lost 7; bases outside the gene matches: 10. CDR3 length equals 15 residues. The CDR3 DNA reads as TGTGCCAGCAGTTTATCTGGCGGGAGTCTGGGGGAGCAGTACTTC. This encodes CASSLSGGSLGEQYF.

Many counts were recorded for this clonotype. J is TRBJ1-2 and V is TRBV27; 9 nucleotides agree with TRBD1. Germline V gives CDR1 MNHEY, CDR2 SMNVEV (reference sequence). With V trimmed by 8 bases and J by 8 bases, 15 bases remained unmatched. This CDR3 has 15 residues. CDR3 region: CASALRGQGTRGYTF. The DNA of the CDR3 is TGTGCCAGCGCCCTTAGGGGACAGGGAACGCGAGGCTACACCTTC.

The rearrangement joins TRBV7-6 to TRBJ2-1; D remains ambiguous. Germline CDR1 is SGHVS and CDR2 is FNYEAQ. The CDR3 runs 16 residues. The V gene lost 4 bases and the J gene lost 2 bases, with 15 bases spanning the gap. The CDR3 here is CASSSPGSNAYNEQFF. CDR3 in DNA: TGTGCCAGCAGCTCCCCTGGAAGTAACGCCTACAATGAGCAGTTCTTC.

This clonotype was detected many times. J is TRBJ2-3 and V is TRBV29-1; TRBD2 might be the D (5 bases). This CDR3 region has 11 residues. Trimming shortened V by 5 bases and J by 14 bases, and 17 bases separated the two germline ends. Germline V gene data show CDR1 as SQVTM and CDR2 as ANQGSEA. The CDR3 protein is CSVPYGSLWYF. CDR3 DNA sequence: TGCAGCGTTCCTTATGGGAGTCTTTGGTATTTT.

The genes are TRBV20-1 and TRBJ1-4; no definite D call. Germline V gene data show CDR1 as DFQATT and CDR2 as SNEGSKA (reference sequence). Trimming removed 0 bases from V and 4 bases from J, with 9 bases in between. This CDR3 is 14 amino acids long. The DNA of the CDR3 is TGCAGTGCTAGAGATTTTGACGGTAATGAAAAACTGTTTTTT. It specifies CSARDFDGNEKLFF.

This clonotype was found many times. This sequence joins TRBV2 and TRBJ2-3, with TRBD2 identical over 9 bases. Trimming cost V 4 bases and J 3 bases; bases outside gene matches: 5. The length of the CDR3 is 15 residues. The germline V gene encodes CDR1 SNHLY and CDR2 FYNNEI. The CDR3 region is CASSVSSGGTDTQYF. DNA of the CDR3: TGTGCCAGCAGTGTTTCGAGCGGGGGGACAGATACGCAGTATTTT.

J is TRBJ2-3 and V is TRBV9; 10 bases line up with TRBD2. This CDR3 contains 16 residues. With 1 base clipped from V and 2 bases from J, the junction kept 4 bases outside the gene matches. Germline CDR1 SGDLS, CDR2 YYNGEE. The CDR3 is CASSVFSGGPTDTQYF. CDR3 in DNA: TGTGCCAGCAGCGTATTTAGCGGGGGGCCCACAGATACGCAGTATTTT.

The rearrangement uses TRBV5-1 and TRBJ1-1, with unresolved D. Germline V gene data show CDR1 as SGHRS and CDR2 as YFSETQ. The CDR3 consists of 14 residues. V dropped 3 bases and J dropped 3 bases, with 12 bases sitting between them. The CDR3 coding sequence is TGCGCCAGCAGCTCAAGGTTTCGGGACACTGAAGCTTTCTTT. Encoded protein: CASSSRFRDTEAFF.

The chain links TRBV9 to TRBJ2-3; possible D gene TRBD2, 6 bases. Deletions cut 0 bases from V and 5 bases from J, with 13 bases between. The CDR3 length is 15 residues. Germline V gene lookup returns CDR1 SGDLS and CDR2 YYNGEE. In DNA, the CDR3 is TGTGCCAGCAGCGTAGGAGATTTGGGGGGAGATACGCAGTATTTT. Amino acids: CASSVGDLGGDTQYF.

The chain is built from TRBV3-1 and TRBJ2-7; 7 bases fit TRBD2. The CDR3 is 15 amino acids. Germline-derived CDR1 and CDR2 are LGHDT and YNNKEL (reference sequence). V shed 1 base, J shed 0 bases, and the junction held 3 bases outside the gene matches. CDR3 residues: CASSQGAGLSYEQYF. In DNA, the CDR3 is TGTGCCAGCAGCCAAGGAGCGGGACTCTCCTACGAGCAGTACTTC.

This clonotype was seen a few times. V and J are TRBV5-1 and TRBJ1-4; D is unclear. The CDR3 runs 13 residues. The germline V and J ends were trimmed by 5 bases and 6 bases, with 11 bases remaining between them. In germline, CDR1 is SGHRS, CDR2 YFSETQ. The CDR3 loop reads CASRNKEHEKLFF. CDR3 sequence (DNA): TGCGCCAGCAGGAATAAGGAGCATGAAAAACTGTTTTTT.

The chain links TRBV6-4 to TRBJ2-3; 8 bases line up with TRBD2. Germline CDR1 is MRHNA and CDR2 is SNTAGT. CDR3 length: 15 amino acids. V was clipped by 4 bases and J by 2 bases; unmatched bases: 5. The CDR3 loop reads CASSVGSGDTDTQYF. The DNA of the CDR3 is TGTGCCAGCAGTGTCGGTAGCGGGGACACAGATACGCAGTATTTT.

Concerning this clonotype itself: Being one base from a much bigger clone, this may be a read error. The chain is built from TRBV5-1 and TRBJ2-7; TRBD1 agrees at 9 bases. The V gene's germline CDR1 is SGHRS and CDR2 YFSETQ. CDR3 size: 13 residues. CDR3 in DNA: TGCGCCAGCATGGGGACAGGGCAAAACGAGCGGTACTTC. Protein product: CASMGTGQNERYF.

This clonotype was seen more than once but under ten times. The J gene is TRBJ2-6, the V gene TRBV7-9; 8 nucleotides agree with TRBD2. Germline loops: CDR1 SEHNR, CDR2 FQNEAQ (reference sequence). J was trimmed by 3 bases and V by 4 bases; bases with no gene match: 2. The CDR3 totals 15 residues. The CDR3, as DNA: TGTGCCAGCAGCTCGGGGGGGATTGGGGCCAACGTCCTGACTTTC. Its translation is CASSSGGIGANVLTF.

Here the CDR3 reads CASSLSPSGGVHDTQYF. The CDR3 DNA follows: TGTGCCAGCAGCTTAAGTCCTAGCGGGGGAGTTCATGATACGCAGTATTTT. The chain combines TRBV7-3 with TRBJ2-3, with 10 bases identical to TRBD2. With 1 base clipped from V and 6 bases from J, the junction kept 10 bases outside the gene matches. CDR1 is SGHTA, CDR2 FQGTGA, per germline. The CDR3 runs to 17 residues.

This clonotype has ten or more counts. The chain has TRBV13 and TRBJ1-1; D gene unclear. Germline values: CDR1 PRHDT, CDR2 FYEKMQ (reference sequence). The CDR3 runs 13 residues. The germline V and J ends were trimmed by 0 bases and 11 bases, with 13 bases remaining between them. The CDR3 spells CASSLGQGMVAFF. The CDR3 nucleotides read TGTGCCAGCAGCTTAGGTCAAGGGATGGTGGCTTTCTTT. The full variable domain, its missing parts supplied by reference TRBV13 and TRBJ1-1, is AAGVIQSPRHLIKEKRETATLKCYPIPRHDTVYWYQQGPGQDPQFLISFYEKMQSDKGSIPDRFSAQQFSDYHSELNMSSLELGDSALYFCASSLGQGMVAFFGQGTRLTVV.

The chain joins TRBV7-9 to TRBJ2-7, with 8 bases that match TRBD2. The germline CDR1 and CDR2 sequences are SEHNR and FQNEAQ (reference sequence). This CDR3 comprises 15 residues. After removal of 4 bases from V and 2 bases from J, the junction contained 7 bases not matched to a gene. Here the CDR3 reads CASSSSTSEAYEQYF. The DNA of the CDR3 is TGTGCCAGCAGCTCATCGACTAGCGAGGCCTACGAGCAGTACTTC.

This clonotype was observed at least ten times. This chain joins TRBV7-9 and TRBJ1-1; tentatively, D is TRBD1 (6 bases). The CDR3 covers 15 residues. Looked up from germline, CDR1 is SEHNR and CDR2 is FQNEAQ (reference sequence). V lost 9 bases and J lost 0, with 17 bases in between. The CDR3 here is CASSPSGDMNTEAFF. DNA of the CDR3: TGTGCCAGTTCACCCTCAGGGGATATGAACACTGAAGCTTTCTTT.

The J gene is TRBJ2-2, the V gene TRBV20-1; 8 bases match TRBD2. From germline, CDR1 is DFQATT and CDR2 SNEGSKA (reference sequence). The CDR3 extends over 12 amino acids. This CDR3 reads CGSGSRTGELFF. CDR3 coding DNA: TGCGGGAGCGGGAGTAGGACCGGGGAGCTGTTTTTT.

V and J are TRBV7-9 and TRBJ2-7; 10 bases align to TRBD2. The CDR3 is made up of 15 amino acids. Germline lookup yields CDR1 SEHNR and CDR2 FQNEAQ (reference sequence). With 5 bases clipped from V and 2 bases from J, the junction kept 6 bases outside the gene matches. The CDR3 loop reads CASSISGRGAYEQYF. In DNA form, the CDR3 reads TGTGCCAGCAGCATCAGCGGGAGGGGGGCCTACGAGCAGTACTTC.

The sample holds a few counts of this clonotype. The rearrangement links TRBV11-1 to TRBJ1-1, with D perhaps TRBD1 (6 bases). This CDR3 contains 18 residues. Germline CDR1 and CDR2: SGHAT and FQDESV (reference sequence). Trimming took off 5 bases at V and 1 base at J, with 23 bases between the two ends. The CDR3 loop reads CASSLPRGDREGNTEAFF. The CDR3 coding sequence is TGTGCCAGCAGCCTTCCGAGGGGGGACCGAGAGGGGAACACTGAAGCTTTCTTT.

The sample holds a few counts of this clonotype. The J gene is TRBJ2-5, the V gene TRBV27, with D perhaps given as TRBD1 or TRBD2 (6 bases each). This CDR3 comprises 16 residues. The germline V and J ends were trimmed by 0 bases and 3 bases, with 14 bases remaining between them. Looked up from germline, CDR1 is MNHEY and CDR2 is SMNVEV (reference sequence). The CDR3, as DNA: TGTGCCAGCAGTTTATCTCCCCGGGGGCTCGAAGAGACCCAGTACTTC. It translates to CASSLSPRGLEETQYF.

This clonotype is a singleton in its sample. This chain uses TRBV6-1 with TRBJ2-3; D is unresolved. The CDR3 contains 12 residues. Between the trimmed V and J ends, which lost 2 bases and 6 bases, there was a span of 6 bases. The germline CDR1 and CDR2 sequences are MNHNS and SASEGT. The CDR3, as DNA: TGTGCCAGCAGTGAAATGATGGATACGCAGTATTTT. It yields the protein CASSEMMDTQYF.